This TCR beta chain was obtained from a study of blood T cell repertoires in COVID-19. Profiling relied on immunoSEQ multiplex PCR, and the TCRdb table lists in-frame clones only, not all of them. The sample records about 76,000 clones, 82% being singletons. The J segment lost 2 bases and the V segment lost 4 bases, leaving 2 bases of the junction unmatched. The CDR3 totals 13 residues. This clone came up once. Sequencing used peripheral blood. This receptor was taken from a human donor in a cohort sampled during active COVID-19. The rearrangement joins TRBV12-3 or TRBV12-4 to TRBJ2-7; 7 bases are a match to TRBD1. The CDR3 sequence is CASSWGTAYEQYF. The CDR3 coding sequence is TGTGCCAGCAGTTGGGGGACAGCCTACGAGCAGTACTTC.